The sequence of this T cell receptor (beta chain) was determined in a study of identical twins. Template switching introduced a universal primer site, and the cDNA bore unique molecular identifiers. TCRdb reprocessed the 5' RACE reads with MiXCR, giving one entry per CDR3 protein. The sample has under 300,000 distinct CDR3 sequences; 10% to 15% are singletons. Findings and caveats of the study: Low generation-probability sequences were in excess among twin-shared out-of-frame alpha sequences.

The CDR3 has 16 amino acids. The germline CDR1 and CDR2 sequences are SGDLS and YYNGEE. Trimming cost V 3 bases and J 0 bases, with 13 bases left between them. Only a few counts were recorded for this clonotype. The antigen is unknown. These data also featured in a second study, about yellow fever vaccine responses in identical twins.

The rearrangement joins TRBV9 to TRBJ1-3; D is possibly TRBD1 (5 bases). The source is a woman between 18 and 30 years old in good health. The sample comprised memory (CD45RO+) T cells sorted from blood. As DNA, the CDR3 is TGTGCCAGCAGCGCTGCAGGGAAGGGCTCTGGAAACACCATATATTTT. Its translation is CASSAAGKGSGNTIYF.